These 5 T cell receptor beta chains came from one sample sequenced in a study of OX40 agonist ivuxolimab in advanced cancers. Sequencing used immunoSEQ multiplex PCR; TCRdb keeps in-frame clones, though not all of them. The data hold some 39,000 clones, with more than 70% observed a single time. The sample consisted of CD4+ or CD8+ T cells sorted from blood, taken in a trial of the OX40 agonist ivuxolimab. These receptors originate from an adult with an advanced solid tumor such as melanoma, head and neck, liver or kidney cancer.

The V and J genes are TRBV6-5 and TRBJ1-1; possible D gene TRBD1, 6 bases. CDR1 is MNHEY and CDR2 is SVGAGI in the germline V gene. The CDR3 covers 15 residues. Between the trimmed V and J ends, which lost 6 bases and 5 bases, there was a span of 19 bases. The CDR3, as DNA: TGTGCCAGCAGAAAAGGGACAAATCCCGGTACTGAAGCTTTCTTT. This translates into CASRKGTNPGTEAFF.

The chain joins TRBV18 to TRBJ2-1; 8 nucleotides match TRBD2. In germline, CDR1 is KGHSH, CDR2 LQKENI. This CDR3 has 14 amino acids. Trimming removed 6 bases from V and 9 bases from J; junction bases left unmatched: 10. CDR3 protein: CASSTTGGSGEQFF. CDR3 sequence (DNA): TGTGCCAGCTCCACCACGGGGGGGAGCGGTGAGCAGTTCTTC.

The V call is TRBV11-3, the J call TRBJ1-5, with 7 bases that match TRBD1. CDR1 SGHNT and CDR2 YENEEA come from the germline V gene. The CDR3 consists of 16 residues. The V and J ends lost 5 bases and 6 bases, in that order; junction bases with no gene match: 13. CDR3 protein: CASSPIQGKRRQPQHF. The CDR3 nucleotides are TGTGCCAGCAGCCCAATACAGGGGAAAAGACGTCAGCCCCAGCATTTT.

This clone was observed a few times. CDR3 bases: TGTGCCTGGAGTAGTGGGATTTATCAGCCCCAGCATTTT. Encoded protein: CAWSSGIYQPQHF. The chain links TRBV30 to TRBJ1-5; D call uncertain. The V end was cut by 2 bases, the J end by 5 bases, with 10 bases between. Germline V gives CDR1 GTSNPN, CDR2 SVGIG (reference sequence). CDR3 length: 13 residues.

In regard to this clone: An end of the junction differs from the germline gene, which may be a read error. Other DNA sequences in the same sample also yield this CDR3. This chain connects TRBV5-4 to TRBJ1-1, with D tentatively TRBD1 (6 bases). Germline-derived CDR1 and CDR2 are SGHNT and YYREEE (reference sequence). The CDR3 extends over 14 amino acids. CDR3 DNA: TGCGCCAGCAGCTTTGGACAGAAAAACACTGAAGCTTTCTTT. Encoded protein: CASSFGQKNTEAFF.